The TCR beta chain under discussion was sequenced for a study of CXCR3-negative and CXCR3-positive naive CD8 T cells. With UMI labels, 5' RACE was used to prepare the TRB cDNA libraries. Reanalyzing the 5' RACE reads, TCRdb keeps one entry per CDR3 protein, without DNA. This table holds 75,000 to 100,000 distinct CDR3 sequences. Germline CDR1 reads WSHSY; CDR2 reads SAAADI. The CDR3 contains 13 residues. This sequence was found in a human donor in good health. Some clones in this sample may be carry-over from other donors' samples. The chain employs TRBV10-2 and TRBJ1-2; TCRdb designates TRBD1, a call that cannot be tested without DNA. Specimen: naive CXCR3- CD8+ T cells from blood. Subset denoted: CD45RO-CCR7+CD27+CD95- naive CD8+ T cells lacking CXCR3 (TNR3-). The chain's CDR3 is CASRGAPSYGYTF.